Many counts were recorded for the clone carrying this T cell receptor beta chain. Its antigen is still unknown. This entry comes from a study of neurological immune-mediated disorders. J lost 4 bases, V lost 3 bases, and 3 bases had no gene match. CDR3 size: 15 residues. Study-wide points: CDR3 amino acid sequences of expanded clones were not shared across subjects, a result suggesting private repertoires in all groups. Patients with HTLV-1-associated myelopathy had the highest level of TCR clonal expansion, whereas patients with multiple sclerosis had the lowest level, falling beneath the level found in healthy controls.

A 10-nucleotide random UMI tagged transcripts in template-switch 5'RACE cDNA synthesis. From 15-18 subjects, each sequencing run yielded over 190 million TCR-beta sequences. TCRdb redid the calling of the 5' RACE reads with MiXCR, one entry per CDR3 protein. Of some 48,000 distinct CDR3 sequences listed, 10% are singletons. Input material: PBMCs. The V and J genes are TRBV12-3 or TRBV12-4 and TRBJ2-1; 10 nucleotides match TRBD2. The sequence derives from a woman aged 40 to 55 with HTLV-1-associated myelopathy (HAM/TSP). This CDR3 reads CASSFSGGPYNEQFF. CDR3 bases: TGTGCCAGCAGTTTTAGCGGGGGGCCATACAATGAGCAGTTCTTC.